This TCR beta chain originates from a study of T-cell memory formation after mild COVID-19. Overall study findings and caveats: CD8+ contracting clones occupied EMRA, while CD4+ ones occupied mainly CM and EM. Day 37-peaking second-wave clones had unconfirmed SARS-CoV-2 specificity. Clones that contracted from day 15 to 85 were balanced CD4/CD8, while later expanders leaned CD4+.

Researchers used 5'RACE with constant-segment primers to make TCR alpha and TCR beta cDNA libraries that carry sample barcodes and UMIs. TCRdb fed the 5' RACE reads into MiXCR, producing one record per CDR3 protein. Altogether fewer than 250,000 distinct CDR3 sequences are present, 27% being singletons, with the ten largest covering roughly 10%. This CDR3 is 19 amino acids long. CDR1 and CDR2 (germline): SGHNT, YENEEA. V lost 5 bases and J lost 7; bases outside the gene matches: 18. A word on this clonotype: The antigen remains unidentified.

The V and J genes are TRBV11-3 and TRBJ2-1, with TRBD1 matching 12 bases. Sequencing was done on a sample of PBMCs or a T cell subset sorted from them (not recorded which). This clonotype was obtained from an adult woman who had mild COVID-19 (a few samples of this study predate the infection). Cell type and time point are not known. CDR3: CASSPRDRGHGRVGNEQFF. The CDR3 bases are TGTGCCAGCAGCCCTCGGGACAGGGGGCATGGCCGAGTCGGGAATGAGCAGTTCTTC.